The 9 T cell receptor beta chains reported below all come from one sample, sequenced in a study of cytomegalovirus exposure and HLA in healthy donors. Use of 60 Vbeta and 13 Jbeta primers characterized the PCR. Produced via immunoSEQ multiplex PCR; TCRdb's table is partial and in-frame only. The sample records approximately 170,000 clones, around 75% being singletons. Sequencing input: PBMCs. These receptors originate from a male donor in good health and CMV-seronegative.

The chain is built from TRBV7-3 and TRBJ2-2; 8 positions match TRBD1. The J segment lost 6 bases and the V segment lost 8 bases, leaving 5 bases of the junction unmatched. The CDR3 is 13 residues long. Germline CDR1 reads SGHTA; CDR2 reads FQGTGA. The CDR3 DNA is TGTGCCAGCGCAGGACAGGGATCCGGGGAGCTGTTTTTT. Its protein product is CASAGQGSGELFF.

The chain uses TRBV6-5 and TRBJ2-2, with TRBD1 identical over 8 bases. The ends lost 6 bases at V and 4 bases at J; junction bases unmatched: 7. The germline gives CDR1 MNHEY, CDR2 SVGAGI. The CDR3 spans 15 residues. CDR3 sequence (DNA): TGTGCCAGCAGGCCTGGACAGGGTGGCACCGGGGAGCTGTTTTTT. The encoded protein is CASRPGQGGTGELFF.

This clone was counted a few times. The chain is built from TRBV5-1 and TRBJ2-3; 7 positions agree with TRBD2. Germline V lookup: CDR1 SGHRS, CDR2 YFSETQ. The trim removed 0 bases at V and 3 bases at J, leaving 4 bases unmatched. CDR3 length equals 15 residues. The CDR3 protein is CASSLVSGTTDTQYF. DNA for the CDR3: TGCGCCAGCAGCTTGGTCAGCGGGACGACAGATACGCAGTATTTT.

The chain couples TRBV19 to TRBJ2-4; 7 bases are a match to TRBD1. Trimming cost V 6 bases and J 2 bases; bases outside gene matches: 4. Per germline, CDR1 LNHDA and CDR2 SQIVND (reference sequence). The CDR3 spans 14 residues. The CDR3: CASSLTGPKNIQYF. In DNA, the CDR3 is TGTGCCAGTAGCCTGACAGGGCCCAAAAACATTCAGTACTTC.

The chain combines TRBV18 with TRBJ2-3; D is perhaps TRBD1 (6 bases). V gave up 1 base and J gave up 1 base, with 9 bases separating them. Per the germline V gene, CDR1 is KGHSH and CDR2 is LQKENI. There are 15 residues in the CDR3. CDR3 in amino acids: CASSPQGQRTDTQYF. The CDR3 nucleotides read TGTGCCAGCTCACCACAAGGACAGCGCACAGATACGCAGTATTTT.

The CDR3: CASSGGQGLHQPQHF. CDR3 nucleotides: TGTGCCAGTAGTGGGGGACAGGGCCTTCATCAGCCCCAGCATTTT. The chain combines TRBV19 with TRBJ1-5, with TRBD1 matching over 9 bases. Germline CDR1 LNHDA, CDR2 SQIVND (reference sequence). The CDR3 runs to 15 residues. Trimming took 5 bases from V and 5 from J; bases not matched to a gene: 7.

The gene calls are TRBV6-1 and TRBJ2-7; TRBD1 aligns across 7 bases. Germline V gives CDR1 MNHNS, CDR2 SASEGT. The CDR3 is 14 residues long. The V and J ends lost 5 bases and 3 bases, in that order; junction bases with no gene match: 7. CDR3 amino acids: CASSQGGQIYEQYF. The CDR3 nucleotides read TGTGCCAGCAGTCAAGGGGGACAGATCTACGAGCAGTACTTC.

The gene calls are TRBV9 and TRBJ1-2; no definite D call. The CDR3 totals 13 residues. Germline V gene lookup returns CDR1 SGDLS and CDR2 YYNGEE. V was shortened by 5 bases and J by 2 bases, with 10 bases between the two germline ends. The CDR3 region is CASSLTENYGYTF. For the CDR3, the DNA is TGTGCCAGCAGTCTGACTGAAAACTATGGCTACACCTTC.

As to this clone: Germline is not matched at one junction end, which may reflect a read error. V is TRBV6-6 and J is TRBJ2-7; no clear D. This CDR3 region has 13 residues. Germline V CDR1 and CDR2: MNHNY, SVGAGI (reference sequence). The CDR3 here is CASSTGHGYEQCF. The CDR3 DNA is TGTGCCAGCAGTACCGGCCACGGGTACGAGCAGTGCTTC.